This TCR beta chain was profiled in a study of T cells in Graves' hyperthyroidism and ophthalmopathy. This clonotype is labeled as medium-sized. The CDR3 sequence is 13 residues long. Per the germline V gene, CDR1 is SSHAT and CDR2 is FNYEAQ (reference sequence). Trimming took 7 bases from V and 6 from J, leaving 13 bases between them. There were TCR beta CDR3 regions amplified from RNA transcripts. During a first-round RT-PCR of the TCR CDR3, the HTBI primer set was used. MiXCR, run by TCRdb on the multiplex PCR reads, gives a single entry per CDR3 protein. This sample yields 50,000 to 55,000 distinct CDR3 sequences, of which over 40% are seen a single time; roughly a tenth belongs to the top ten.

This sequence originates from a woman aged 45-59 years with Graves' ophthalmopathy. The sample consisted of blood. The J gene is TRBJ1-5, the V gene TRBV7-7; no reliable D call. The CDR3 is CASTPWAAQPQHF. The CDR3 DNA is TGTGCCAGCACTCCTTGGGCCGCTCAGCCCCAGCATTTT.